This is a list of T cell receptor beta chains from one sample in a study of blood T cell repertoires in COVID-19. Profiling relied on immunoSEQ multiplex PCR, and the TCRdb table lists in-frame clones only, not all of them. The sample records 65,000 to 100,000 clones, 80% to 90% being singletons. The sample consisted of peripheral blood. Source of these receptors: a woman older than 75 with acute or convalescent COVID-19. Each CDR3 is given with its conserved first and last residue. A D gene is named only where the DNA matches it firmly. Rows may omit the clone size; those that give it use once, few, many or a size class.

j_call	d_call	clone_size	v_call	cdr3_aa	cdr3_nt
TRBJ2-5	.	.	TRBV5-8	CASSPFASGSQETQYF	TGTGCCAGCAGCCCCTTCGCCTCCGGGTCACAAGAGACCCAGTACTTC
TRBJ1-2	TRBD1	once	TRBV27	CASSGTGGFGYTF	TGTGCCAGCAGTGGAACAGGGGGTTTTGGCTACACCTTC
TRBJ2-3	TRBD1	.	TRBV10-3	CAISDKTGSTDTQYF	TGTGCCATCAGTGATAAGACAGGGAGCACAGATACGCAGTATTTT
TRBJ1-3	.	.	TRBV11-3	CASSFPGSSGNTIYF	TGTGCCAGCAGCTTCCCGGGGAGCTCTGGAAACACCATATATTTT
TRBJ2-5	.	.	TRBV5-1	CASSFSGQETQYF	TGCGCCAGCAGTTTTAGTGGCCAAGAGACCCAGTACTTC
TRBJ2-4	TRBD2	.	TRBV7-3	CASSDGTSHIQYF	TGTGCCAGCAGCGACGGGACTAGCCACATTCAGTACTTC
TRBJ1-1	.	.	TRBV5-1	CASSLRQMNTEAFF	TGCGCCAGCAGCTTGAGACAAATGAACACTGAAGCTTTCTTT
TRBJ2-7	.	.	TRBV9	CASSVVGSSYEQYF	TGTGCCAGCAGCGTAGTAGGGAGCTCCTACGAGCAGTACTTC
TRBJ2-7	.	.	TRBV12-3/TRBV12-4	CASMRGYEQYF	TGTGCCAGCATGCGCGGGTACGAGCAGTACTTC
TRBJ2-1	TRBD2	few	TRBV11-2	CASSLRTSGSYNEQFF	TGTGCCAGCAGCTTACGTACTAGCGGATCCTACAATGAGCAGTTCTTC
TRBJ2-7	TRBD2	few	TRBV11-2	CASSFGGGYEQYF	TGTGCCAGCAGCTTCGGGGGGGGCTACGAGCAGTACTTC
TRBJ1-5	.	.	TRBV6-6	CASLPEKSQPQHF	TGTGCCAGCCTCCCCGAGAAAAGTCAGCCCCAGCATTTT
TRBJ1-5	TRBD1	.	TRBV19	CASSMRGQGNQPQHF	TGTGCCAGTAGTATGAGGGGACAGGGAAATCAGCCCCAGCATTTT
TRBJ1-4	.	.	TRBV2	CASTKEEGNEKLFF	TGTGCCAGCACTAAAGAGGAGGGGAATGAAAAACTGTTTTTT
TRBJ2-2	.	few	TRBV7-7	CASSFNQRLNTGELFF	TGTGCTAGCAGCTTTAACCAGCGGCTGAACACCGGGGAGCTGTTTTTT
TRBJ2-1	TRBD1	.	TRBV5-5	CASSFRTGFSSYNEQFF	TGTGCCAGCAGCTTCAGGACAGGTTTTAGCTCCTACAATGAGCAGTTCTTC
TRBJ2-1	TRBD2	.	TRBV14	CASSATSGGSNEQFF	TGTGCCAGCAGCGCCACTAGCGGGGGATCCAATGAGCAGTTCTTC
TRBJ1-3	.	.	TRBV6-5	CATWTDPLGNTIYF	TGTGCCACCTGGACAGACCCTCTTGGAAACACCATATATTTT
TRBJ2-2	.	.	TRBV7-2	CASSLGWSGELFF	TGTGCCAGCAGCTTAGGGTGGAGCGGGGAGCTGTTTTTT
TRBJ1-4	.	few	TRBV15	CATSRGGEKLFF	TGTGCCACCAGCCGGGGAGGTGAAAAACTGTTTTTT
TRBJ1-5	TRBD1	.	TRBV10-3	CAISQTGEDQPQHF	TGTGCCATCAGCCAGACAGGGGAGGACCAGCCCCAGCATTTT
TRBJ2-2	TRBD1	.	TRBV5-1	CASSLLGTGATGELFF	TGCGCCAGCAGCTTATTGGGGACAGGGGCCACCGGGGAGCTGTTTTTT
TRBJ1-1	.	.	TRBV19	CAFVERQEIFIGDTEAFF	TGTGCCTTCGTAGAGAGACAGGAAATTTTTATTGGGGACACTGAAGCTTTCTTT
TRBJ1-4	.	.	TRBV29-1	CSVKGQTNEKLFF	TGCAGCGTTAAAGGACAGACTAATGAAAAACTGTTTTTT
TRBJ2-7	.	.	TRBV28	CATFEGGAYEQYF	TGTGCCACCTTCGAAGGGGGAGCCTACGAGCAGTACTTC
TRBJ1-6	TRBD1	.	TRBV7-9	CASSPRQGPASPLHF	TGTGCCAGCAGCCCACGACAGGGCCCTGCTTCACCCCTCCACTTT
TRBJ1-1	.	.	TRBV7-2	CASSLSTGRTEAFF	TGTGCCAGCAGCTTATCCACAGGGCGCACTGAAGCTTTCTTT
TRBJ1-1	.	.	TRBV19	CASSILPDFNTEAFF	TGTGCCAGTAGTATCCTTCCAGATTTTAACACTGAAGCTTTCTTT
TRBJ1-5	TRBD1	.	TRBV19	CASSEQGDSNQPQHF	TGTGCCAGTAGTGAACAGGGGGATAGCAATCAGCCCCAGCATTTT
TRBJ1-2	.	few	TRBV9	CASSVDRDATSGYTF	TGTGCCAGCAGCGTAGACCGCGACGCCACTAGTGGCTACACCTTC
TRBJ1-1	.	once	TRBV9	CASSTGTQITEAFF	TGTGCCAGCAGCACCGGGACACAGATCACTGAAGCTTTCTTT
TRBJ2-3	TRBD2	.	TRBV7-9	CASSRGLAGGRSTDTQYF	TGTGCCAGCAGCCGGGGACTAGCGGGGGGCCGTAGCACAGATACGCAGTATTTT
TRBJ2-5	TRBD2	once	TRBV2	CASSDALAGVAETQYF	TGTGCCAGCAGTGACGCGCTAGCGGGTGTCGCGGAGACCCAGTACTTC
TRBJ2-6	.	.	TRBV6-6	CASVTGLQLSANVLTF	TGTGCCAGCGTTACGGGACTCCAGCTTTCGGCCAACGTCCTGACTTTC
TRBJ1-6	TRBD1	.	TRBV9	CASSVRPGQGGSPLHF	TGTGCCAGCAGCGTCCGCCCGGGACAGGGAGGTTCACCCCTCCACTTT
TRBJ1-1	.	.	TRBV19	CASSIGGGFTEAFF	TGTGCCAGTAGTATCGGGGGAGGGTTCACTGAAGCTTTCTTT
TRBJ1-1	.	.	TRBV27	CASRSPAQGTEAFF	TGTGCCAGCAGGTCCCCGGCTCAGGGGACTGAAGCTTTCTTT
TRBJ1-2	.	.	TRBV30	CAWSEQGLGYGYTF	TGTGCCTGGAGTGAACAGGGCCTTGGATATGGCTACACCTTC
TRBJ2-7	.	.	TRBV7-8	CASSRAGMGYEQYF	TGTGCCAGCAGCCGGGCGGGGATGGGGTACGAGCAGTACTTC
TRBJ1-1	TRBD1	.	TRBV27	CASSRTGSSEAFF	TGTGCCAGCTCCAGGACAGGGTCATCTGAAGCTTTCTTT
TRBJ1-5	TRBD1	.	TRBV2	CASSADRGHAGNQPQHF	TGTGCCAGCAGTGCCGACAGGGGGCATGCGGGCAATCAGCCCCAGCATTTT
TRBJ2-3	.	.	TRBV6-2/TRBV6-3	CASSYRPPTSTDTQYF	TGTGCCAGCAGTTACCGCCCCCCAACTAGCACAGATACGCAGTATTTT
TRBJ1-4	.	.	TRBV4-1	CASSRQPGGEKLFF	TGCGCCAGCAGCAGACAACCCGGGGGGGAAAAACTGTTTTTT
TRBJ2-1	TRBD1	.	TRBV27	CASSSLLGTGTGGRNEQFF	TGTGCCAGCAGTTCCCTTTTGGGAACCGGGACAGGGGGACGCAATGAGCAGTTCTTC
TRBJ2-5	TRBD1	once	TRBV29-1	CSVGTGGGETQYF	TGCAGCGTTGGGACAGGGGGCGGGGAGACCCAGTACTTC
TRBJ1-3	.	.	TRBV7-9	CASSQSGGSRGNTIYF	TGTGCCAGCAGTCAAAGCGGGGGGTCAAGAGGAAACACCATATATTTT
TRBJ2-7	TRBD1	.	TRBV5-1	CASSPGQQGEQYF	TGCGCCAGCAGCCCGGGACAGCAAGGCGAGCAGTACTTC
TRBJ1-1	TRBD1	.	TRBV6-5	CASSLGGSPEAFF	TGTGCCAGCAGCCTAGGGGGCTCCCCTGAAGCTTTCTTT
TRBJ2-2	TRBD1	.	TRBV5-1	CASSGGTGEFTGELFF	TGCGCCAGCAGCGGGGGGACAGGGGAGTTCACCGGGGAGCTGTTTTTT
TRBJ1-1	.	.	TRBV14	CASSQGDKHNTEAFF	TGTGCCAGCAGCCAAGGAGACAAGCATAACACTGAAGCTTTCTTT
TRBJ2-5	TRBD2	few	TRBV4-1	CASSQVPLAGVETQYF	TGCGCCAGCAGCCAAGTCCCACTAGCGGGGGTTGAGACCCAGTACTTC
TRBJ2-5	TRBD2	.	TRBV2	CASYRGGTSGGETQYF	TGTGCCAGCTACCGAGGAGGGACTAGCGGGGGGGAGACCCAGTACTTC
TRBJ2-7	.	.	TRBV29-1	CSVDGQGTYEQYF	TGCAGCGTTGATGGGCAGGGGACCTACGAGCAGTACTTC
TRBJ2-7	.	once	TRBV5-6	CASSFPSRAIYEQYF	TGTGCCAGCAGCTTCCCCAGCAGGGCGATCTACGAGCAGTACTTC
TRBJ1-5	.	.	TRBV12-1	CASSSGRPDQPQHF	TGTGCCAGCAGCTCGGGTCGTCCCGATCAGCCCCAGCATTTT